The rows below give T cell receptor beta chains drawn from one sample of a study of OX40 agonist ivuxolimab in advanced cancers. Data came from immunoSEQ multiplex PCR; TCRdb stores just in-frame clones and leaves some out. Of about 53,000 clones in the sample, over 75% were seen once. Sequences were derived from CD4+ or CD8+ T cells sorted from blood, sampled in a trial of the OX40 agonist ivuxolimab. All receptors derive from an adult with an advanced solid tumor such as melanoma, head and neck, liver or kidney cancer. Each CDR3 is given with its conserved first and last residue. A D gene is named only where the DNA matches it firmly. Size tells how often a clone was seen (once, few, many) or the class of an expanded clone, and some rows leave it out.

TRBJ2-3 - TRBV2 TRBD1 TGTGCCAGCAGCCGGACAGGGCTTAGCACAGATACGCAGTATTTT CASSRTGLSTDTQYF
TRBJ1-2 - TRBV18 TRBD1 TGTGCCAGCTCACCAGAGTGGGGACAGGGTGATGGTTACACCTTC CASSPEWGQGDGYTF
TRBJ2-4 - TRBV5-1 - TGCGCCAGCAGCTTGGTAGGTTGGGGGGCGGATGCCAAAAACATTCAGTACTTC CASSLVGWGADAKNIQYF
TRBJ2-1 - TRBV30 TRBD1 TGTGCCTGGACCGGGACAGGAAGCTACAATGAGCAGTTCTTC CAWTGTGSYNEQFF
TRBJ1-1 - TRBV29-1 TRBD1 TGCAGCGTCCAAGCAGGGGGGACTGAAGCTTTCTTT CSVQAGGTEAFF
TRBJ1-5 - TRBV27 - TGTGCCAGCAGCCCGTACGATTCAAGGAAGCTGGCGCCCCAGCATTTT CASSPYDSRKLAPQHF
TRBJ1-5 - TRBV27 - TGTGCCAGCAGTTACGGGGTCTGGGACCGGCCCCAGCATTTT CASSYGVWDRPQHF
TRBJ2-4 - TRBV7-8 - TGTGCCAGCAGCTCCGGTCAGCACAAAAACATTCAGTACTTC CASSSGQHKNIQYF
TRBJ2-7 once TRBV27 TRBD1 TGTGCCAGCAGTTCGTCGGGACAGGGGGCGACCTACGAGCAGTACTTC CASSSSGQGATYEQYF
TRBJ1-4 once TRBV6-5 - TGTGCCAGCAGTCGCCAACGAATCGGGGAAAAACTGTTTTTT CASSRQRIGEKLFF
TRBJ2-7 - TRBV6-5 TRBD1 TGTGCCAGCAGTTACTCAGGGACAGCGTCCTACGAGCAGTACTTC CASSYSGTASYEQYF
TRBJ2-7 - TRBV7-3 TRBD2 TGTGCCAGCAGCTTAAACCTAGCGGGAGTGGGTGAGCAGTACTTC CASSLNLAGVGEQYF
TRBJ1-2 - TRBV28 TRBD1 TGTGCCAGCAGTTTAAGGAGGACAGGGACCGGTGGCTACACCTTC CASSLRRTGTGGYTF
TRBJ2-3 - TRBV7-2 - TGTGCCAGCAGCCGGAGCACAGATACGCAGTATTTT CASSRSTDTQYF
TRBJ2-7 - TRBV15 TRBD1 TGTGCCACCAGCAGGGCCGGGACAGTATACGAGCAGTACTTC CATSRAGTVYEQYF
TRBJ1-1 - TRBV5-4 - TGTGCCAGCAGCTTGGCGGGGCGACGGACCATTCACACTGAAGCTTTCTTT CASSLAGRRTIHTEAFF
TRBJ2-2 - TRBV30 - TGTGCCTGGAGTGTAATACAGGGATCCGGGGAGCTGTTTTTT CAWSVIQGSGELFF
TRBJ1-4 - TRBV7-2 - TGTGCCAGCAGCCGCGTGGCTGCAACTAATGAAAAACTGTTTTTT CASSRVAATNEKLFF
TRBJ1-6 - TRBV28 - TGTGCCAGCAGTTTGCCCGGGCCTGGGTCACCCCTCCACTTT CASSLPGPGSPLHF
TRBJ1-4 - TRBV4-1 TRBD1 TGCGCCAGCAAGAGAGGGACAGGGGATGAAAAACTGTTTTTT CASKRGTGDEKLFF
TRBJ1-2 - TRBV4-1 - TGCGCCAGCAGCCAAGACGAGCAGGCCCCTAGTGGCTACACCTTC CASSQDEQAPSGYTF
TRBJ2-7 - TRBV5-6 - TGTGCCAGCAGCTTGTTCAGCGCCTACGAGCAGTACTTC CASSLFSAYEQYF
TRBJ2-7 - TRBV5-1 - TGCGCCAGCAGCTTGGTTCCAGGAGACTACGAGCAGTACTTC CASSLVPGDYEQYF
TRBJ1-1 - TRBV5-1 - TGCGCCAGCAGCTTGGATGGCCGTCAGGGGAGCACTGAAGCTTTCTTT CASSLDGRQGSTEAFF
TRBJ2-7 - TRBV6-1 - TGTGCCAGCATTTCGACACGTAGGCCCTCCTACGAGCAGTACTTC CASISTRRPSYEQYF